A selection of T cell receptor beta chains follows, all from one sample in a study of blood T cell repertoires in COVID-19. Profiling relied on immunoSEQ multiplex PCR, and the TCRdb table lists in-frame clones only, not all of them. Found here are tens of thousands of clones, 76% of them singletons; the top ten hold about 6.4%. The material sequenced was peripheral blood. The receptors come from a woman aged 45 to 65 with active or convalescent COVID-19. Both conserved end residues are trimmed from each CDR3.

v_call cdr3_aa
TRBV30 AWSVYRVNYGYT
TRBV7-2 ASSPTTSGRAGTQY
TRBV14 ASSHGRALH
TRBV9 ASSVGWGRGATNEKLF
TRBV10-1 ASDKRAGGPKLYNEQF
TRBV5-1 ASSSGATGTLAKNIQY
TRBV10-3 AISEAPQGARGEQY
TRBV7-6 ASSFDDRGHGYT
TRBV18 ASSPPTSGPIGTQY
TRBV9 ASSKSYRDGYT
TRBV5-6 ASSLWGTGGSNQPQH
TRBV3-1/TRBV3-2 ASSQDPGQPIEQF
TRBV27 ASSFRGLTTNEKLF
TRBV23-1 ASFRTGSEQY
TRBV10-3 AISGGPEGETQY
TRBV25-1 ASSDGTGTDTQY
TRBV2 ASSEDGSYEQY
TRBV18 ASTPGTDNSPLH
TRBV7-2 ASSSPGMANYGYT
TRBV25-1 ASSVAHRVNSPLH
TRBV4-1 ASSQDQQGRTSGYT
TRBV2 ASSRDSYSNQPQH
TRBV5-4 ASNTRGAGAYNEQF
TRBV7-2 ASSLVAGLQY
TRBV7-9 ASSPRMAGGNEQY
TRBV27 ASSLYYGERNEQF
TRBV27 ASSFRSSYNSPLH
TRBV24-1 ATSDSGTGVPEAF
TRBV6-5 ASRPGLAVYEQY
TRBV2 ASSVPSGLRNEQF
TRBV2 ASSAVGGPEETQY
TRBV9 ASSPQGGGNQPQH
TRBV21-1 ASSPMGQGKETNYGYT
TRBV6-4 ASSVEMGGTEAF
TRBV11-2 ASSPPQDEQY
TRBV5-6 ASLRGQETEAF
TRBV11-2 ASSLRQGREKLF
TRBV15 ATSRDPSGTHPPDTQY
TRBV30 AWAGDSNQPQH
TRBV4-3 ASSQTSGSWDEQF
TRBV5-1 ASSGSILGTSGTTDTQY
TRBV13 ASSIRGGGYNEQF
TRBV7-9 ASSPTGTETQY
TRBV10-2 ASNRAGGTSYNEQF
TRBV9 ASSVGGAGGPSLTQY
TRBV14 ASSQERRLHYT
TRBV24-1 ATSDRTGSTAF
TRBV7-3 ASSTGTGMGHNEQF
TRBV19 ASSLQGRSNSPLH
TRBV10-3 AISETGEDGYT
TRBV7-2 ASSSDSHPS
TRBV6-2/TRBV6-3 ASSYRLQGDSPLH
TRBV25-1 ASTRGGALGGYT
TRBV7-2 ASSLRLADSYNEQF
TRBV9 ASSVGSNLQETQY